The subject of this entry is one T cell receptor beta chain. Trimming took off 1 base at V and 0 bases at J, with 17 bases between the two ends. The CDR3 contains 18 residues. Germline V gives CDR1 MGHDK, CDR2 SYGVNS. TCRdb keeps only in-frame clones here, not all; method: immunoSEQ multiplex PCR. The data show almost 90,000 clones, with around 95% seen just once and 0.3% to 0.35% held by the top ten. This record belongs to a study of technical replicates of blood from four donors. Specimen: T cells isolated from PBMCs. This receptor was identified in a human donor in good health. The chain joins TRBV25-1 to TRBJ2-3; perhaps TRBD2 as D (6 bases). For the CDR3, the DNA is TGTGCCAGCAGTGAATCGGAGAGTTGGGGGGTTAGCACAGATACGCAGTATTTT. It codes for CASSESESWGVSTDTQYF.